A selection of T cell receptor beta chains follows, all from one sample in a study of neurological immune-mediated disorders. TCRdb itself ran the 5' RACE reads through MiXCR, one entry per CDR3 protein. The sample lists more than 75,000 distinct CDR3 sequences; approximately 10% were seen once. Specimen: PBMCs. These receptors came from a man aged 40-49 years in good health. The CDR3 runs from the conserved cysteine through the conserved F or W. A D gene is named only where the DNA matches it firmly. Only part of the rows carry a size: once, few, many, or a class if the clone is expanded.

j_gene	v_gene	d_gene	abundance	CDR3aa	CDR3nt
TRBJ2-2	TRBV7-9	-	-	CASSTTGTSLGEELFF	TGTGCCAGCAGCACTACCGGGACGAGCCTGGGCGAGGAGCTGTTTTTT
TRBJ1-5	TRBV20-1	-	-	CSTTTGTYGPQHF	TGCAGTACTACTACAGGGACCTATGGGCCACAGCATTTT
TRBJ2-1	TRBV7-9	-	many	CASSGAPGFDEQFF	TGTGCCAGCAGCGGGGCACCAGGGTTCGATGAGCAGTTCTTC
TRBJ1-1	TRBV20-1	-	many	CSARDAGNTEAFF	TGCAGTGCTAGAGACGCGGGGAACACTGAAGCTTTCTTT
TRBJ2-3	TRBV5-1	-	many	CASSLAPELRGADTQYF	TGCGCCAGCAGCTTGGCCCCGGAGCTCCGAGGGGCAGATACGCAGTATTTT
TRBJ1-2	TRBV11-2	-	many	CASSKDANYGYTF	TGTGCCAGCAGCAAGGATGCTAACTATGGCTACACCTTC
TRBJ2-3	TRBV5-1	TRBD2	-	CASSFLRGETSTDTQYF	TGCGCCAGCAGCTTTCTACGGGGGGAAACTAGCACAGATACGCAGTATTTT
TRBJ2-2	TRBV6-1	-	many	CASSELPNTGELFF	TGTGCCAGCAGTGAGTTACCGAACACCGGGGAGCTGTTTTTT
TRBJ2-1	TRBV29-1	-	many	CSTPGHADPYNEQFF	TGCAGCACCCCGGGACACGCCGACCCCTACAATGAGCAGTTCTTC
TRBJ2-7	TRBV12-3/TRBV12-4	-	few	CASRWAGTYEQYF	TGTGCCAGCAGGTGGGCCGGAACCTACGAGCAGTACTTC
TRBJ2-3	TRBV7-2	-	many	CASSFQTKGGMGDTQYF	TGTGCCAGCAGCTTTCAGACGAAGGGAGGTATGGGAGATACGCAGTATTTT
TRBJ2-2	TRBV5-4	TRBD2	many	CASSFPGGGTGELFF	TGTGCCAGCAGCTTTCCCGGGGGGGGCACCGGGGAGCTGTTTTTT
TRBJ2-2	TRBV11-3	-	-	CASSLVGVSGELFF	TGTGCCAGCAGTTTAGTGGGGGTCTCCGGGGAGTTGTTTTTT
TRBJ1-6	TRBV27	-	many	CASSLWSRQNIGSPLHF	TGTGCCAGCAGTTTATGGTCCCGGCAGAATATCGGTTCACCCCTCCACTTT
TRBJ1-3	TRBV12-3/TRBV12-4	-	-	CASSSRWPQDGNTIYF	TGTGCCAGCAGCTCTCGTTGGCCTCAAGATGGAAACACCATATATTTT
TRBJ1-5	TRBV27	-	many	CASRRDLREPQHF	TGTGCCAGCAGGCGGGATCTAAGGGAGCCCCAGCATTTT
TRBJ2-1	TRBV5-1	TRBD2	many	CASSRGGTSLEQFF	TGCGCCAGCAGCCGGGGGGGAACTAGCCTTGAGCAGTTCTTC
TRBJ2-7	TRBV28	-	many	CASRDPALTYEQYF	TGTGCCAGCAGAGACCCGGCCCTAACCTACGAGCAGTACTTC
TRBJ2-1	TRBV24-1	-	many	CATSDLPGGGEQFF	TGTGCCACCAGTGATTTGCCTGGGGGCGGTGAGCAGTTCTTC
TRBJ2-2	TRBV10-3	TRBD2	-	CAIWTSTGELFF	TGTGCCATCTGGACTAGCACCGGGGAGCTGTTTTTT
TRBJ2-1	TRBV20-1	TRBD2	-	CSARESGSGGPNEQFF	TGCAGTGCTAGAGAATCGGGGAGCGGGGGGCCCAATGAGCAGTTCTTC
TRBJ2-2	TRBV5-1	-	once	CASSSTGITSYEQYFGPGTGELFF	-
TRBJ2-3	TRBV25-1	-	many	CASSDPSYIGTQYF	TGTGCCAGCAGTGATCCCAGTTACATAGGAACGCAGTATTTT
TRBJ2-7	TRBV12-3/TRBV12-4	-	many	CASSPWVNRDGYYEQYF	TGTGCCAGCAGCCCATGGGTGAACCGGGACGGGTACTACGAGCAGTACTTC
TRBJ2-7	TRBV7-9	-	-	CASSHEPTSSYEQYF	TGTGCCAGCAGCCATGAGCCAACTAGTTCCTACGAGCAGTACTTC
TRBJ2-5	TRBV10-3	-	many	CAISERAPAGTQYF	TGTGCCATCAGTGAACGGGCTCCCGCGGGGACCCAGTACTTC
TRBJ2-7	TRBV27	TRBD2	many	CASSLGAGDLYEQYF	TGTGCCAGCAGTTTAGGGGCGGGGGACCTCTACGAGCAGTACTTC
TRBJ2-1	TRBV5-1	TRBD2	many	CASSSKRGVHNEQFF	TGCGCCAGCAGCAGCAAGCGGGGGGTTCACAATGAGCAGTTCTTC
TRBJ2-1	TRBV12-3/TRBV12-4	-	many	CASSLQRTHEQFF	TGTGCCAGCAGTTTACAACGAACACATGAGCAGTTCTTC
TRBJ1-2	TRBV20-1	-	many	CSIQLPGHSNYGYTF	TGCAGTATACAACTACCGGGACACAGTAACTATGGCTACACCTTC
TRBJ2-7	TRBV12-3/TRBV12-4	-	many	CASSLGRGRPYEQYF	TGTGCCAGCAGTTTAGGGAGGGGGCGGCCCTACGAGCAGTACTTC
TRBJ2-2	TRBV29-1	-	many	CSALDSAGELFF	TGCAGCGCCCTAGACAGTGCCGGGGAGCTGTTTTTT
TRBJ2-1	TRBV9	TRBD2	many	CASSVPSGTSGGSSYNEQFF	TGTGCCAGCAGCGTACCTTCCGGGACTAGCGGGGGAAGTTCCTACAATGAGCAGTTCTTC
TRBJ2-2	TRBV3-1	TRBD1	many	CASSSQGGTGELFF	TGTGCCAGCAGCTCACAGGGGGGTACCGGGGAGCTGTTTTTT
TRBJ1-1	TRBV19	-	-	CASSISTGTEAFF	TGTGCCAGTAGTATCTCGACTGGCACTGAAGCTTTCTTT
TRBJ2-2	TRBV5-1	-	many	CASSLEGPTNTGELFF	TGCGCCAGCAGCTTGGAAGGACCCACGAACACCGGGGAGCTGTTTTTT
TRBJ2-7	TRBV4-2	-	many	CASSQAVRYEQYF	TGTGCCAGCAGCCAAGCAGTTAGGTACGAGCAGTACTTC
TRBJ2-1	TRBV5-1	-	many	CASSLHPGVGYNEQFF	TGCGCCAGCAGCTTGCACCCAGGGGTAGGGTACAATGAGCAGTTCTTC
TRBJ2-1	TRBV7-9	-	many	CASSSDGALWNEQFF	TGTGCCAGCAGCTCTGATGGGGCCCTTTGGAATGAGCAGTTCTTC
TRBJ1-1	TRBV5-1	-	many	CASSLTVNGLNTEAFF	TGCGCCAGCAGCTTAACAGTAAATGGCCTGAACACTGAAGCTTTCTTT
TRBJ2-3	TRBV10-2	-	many	CASGTSSTDTQYF	TGCGCCAGCGGGACAAGCAGCACAGATACGCAGTATTTT
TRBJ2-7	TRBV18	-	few	CASSPDLPRAYEQYF	TGTGCCAGCTCACCAGACCTGCCACGGGCCTACGAGCAGTACTTC
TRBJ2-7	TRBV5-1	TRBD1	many	CASSHRQGQYEQYF	TGCGCCAGCAGCCATAGACAGGGCCAATACGAGCAGTACTTC
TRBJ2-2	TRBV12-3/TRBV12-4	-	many	CASSFKGRENTGELFF	TGTGCCAGCAGTTTTAAAGGGCGGGAGAACACCGGGGAGCTGTTTTTT
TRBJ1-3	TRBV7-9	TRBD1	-	CASSLQGASGNTIYF	TGTGCCAGCAGCCTACAGGGGGCGTCCGGAAACACCATATATTTT
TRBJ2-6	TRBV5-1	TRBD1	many	CASTRQGTNSGANVLTF	TGCGCCAGCACCCGACAGGGTACTAACTCTGGGGCCAACGTCCTGACTTTC
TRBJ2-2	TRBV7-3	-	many	CASSLGSYTGELFF	TGTGCCAGCAGCTTAGGGAGCTACACCGGGGAGCTGTTTTTT
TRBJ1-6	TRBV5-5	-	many	CASSLDDPGMANSPLHF	TGTGCCAGCAGCTTGGATGACCCAGGGATGGCTAATTCACCCCTCCACTTT
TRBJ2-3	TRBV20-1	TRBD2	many	CSASWTSGSSDTQYF	TGCAGTGCTAGCTGGACTAGCGGGAGTTCAGATACGCAGTATTTT
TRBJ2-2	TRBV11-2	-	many	CASSLGGGGITGELFF	TGTGCCAGCAGCTTAGGAGGGGGAGGGATCACCGGGGAGCTGTTTTTT
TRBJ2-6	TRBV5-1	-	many	CASSLSPSGANVLTF	TGCGCCAGCAGCTTGAGCCCCTCTGGGGCCAACGTCCTGACTTTC
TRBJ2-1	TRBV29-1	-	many	CSVEGTGADNEQFF	TGCAGCGTTGAGGGGACTGGAGCGGACAATGAGCAGTTCTTC
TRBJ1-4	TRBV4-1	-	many	CASSRGRGSFFFATNEKLFF	TGCGCCAGCAGCCGAGGGAGGGGGTCCTTCTTCTTTGCAACTAATGAAAAACTGTTTTTT